This T cell receptor beta chain was recovered during a study of T cells in localized non-small cell lung cancer. Study results and caveats: There was an association of higher blood T cell density with longer overall survival. A median of roughly 52 of the top 100 tumor clones appeared in adjacent lung, which was paired and uninvolved. T cell clonality was highest in uninvolved adjacent lung, above tumor. Heterogeneity is still possible, as just one tumor region was sequenced.

With regard to this clone: As yet, its antigen is unknown.

Germline V lookup: CDR1 MDHEN, CDR2 SYDVKM. The V and J ends lost 4 bases and 8 bases, in that order; junction bases with no gene match: 2. The CDR3 totals 12 residues. The repertoire was sequenced with immunoSEQ multiplex PCR; TCRdb's copy has only in-frame clones and lacks some. The sample carries more than 15,000 clones, approximately 89% recorded once. This material consisted of peripheral blood, taken before any cancer treatment. This TCR derives from a female donor aged 60 or older with stage III squamous cell lung carcinoma. The chain is built from TRBV28 and TRBJ2-1, with TRBD2 matching over 7 bases. The CDR3 DNA is TGTGCCAGCAGTTCTGGGGGGGATGAGCAGTTCTTC. The encoded protein is CASSSGGDEQFF. The whole variable domain, remainder taken from reference TRBV28 and TRBJ2-1, is DVKVTQSSRYLVKRTGEKVFLECVQDMDHENMFWYRQDPGLGLRLIYFSYDVKMKEKGDIPEGYSVSREKKERFSLILESASTNQTSMYLCASSSGGDEQFFGPGTRLTVL.